This section outlines one T cell receptor (beta chain) sequence together with its context. Its antigen is unknown. It was with 60 Vbeta and 13 Jbeta primers that the PCR ran. The data were produced by immunoSEQ multiplex PCR, yet TCRdb's version contains in-frame clones alone and is incomplete. The data contain 150,000 to 200,000 clones, around 76% of them singletons. This entry comes from a study of cytomegalovirus exposure and HLA in healthy donors. V was cut by 2 bases and J by 8 bases, with 14 bases left in between. The CDR3 is 14 residues long. Germline assignment: CDR1 WNHNN and CDR2 SYGVQD (reference sequence). General observations from the study: In all likelihood, a cluster of highly shared sequence variants was a sequencing artifact. An apparent linkage of common viral pathogens to several of the most significant clusters emerged in a later analysis.

Everyone who donated was a healthy bone marrow donor. The sample consisted of PBMCs. The TCR was taken from a man aged 25-45 years in good health and CMV-seronegative. The V and J genes are TRBV10-1 and TRBJ2-3, with a tentative D call TRBD2 (6 bases). CDR3 loop: CASSEGILGGTQYF. CDR3 sequence (DNA): TGCGCCAGCAGTGAGGGGATCCTGGGGGGTACGCAGTATTTT.